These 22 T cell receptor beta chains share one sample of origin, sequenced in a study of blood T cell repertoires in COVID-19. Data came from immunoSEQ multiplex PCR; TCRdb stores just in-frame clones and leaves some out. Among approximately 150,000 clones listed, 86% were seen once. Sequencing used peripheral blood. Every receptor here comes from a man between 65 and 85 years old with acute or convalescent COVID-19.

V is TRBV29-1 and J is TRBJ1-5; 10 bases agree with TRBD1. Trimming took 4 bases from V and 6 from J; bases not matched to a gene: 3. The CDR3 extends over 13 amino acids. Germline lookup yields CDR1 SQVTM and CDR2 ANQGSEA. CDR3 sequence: CSVGTGGIQPQHF. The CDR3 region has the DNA TGCAGCGTTGGGACAGGGGGAATTCAGCCCCAGCATTTT.

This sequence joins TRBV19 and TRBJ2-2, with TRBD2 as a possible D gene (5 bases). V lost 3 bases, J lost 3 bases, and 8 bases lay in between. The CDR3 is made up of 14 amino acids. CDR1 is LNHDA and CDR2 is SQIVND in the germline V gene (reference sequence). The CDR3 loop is CASSIDYYTGELFF. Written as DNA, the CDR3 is TGTGCCAGTAGTATCGACTACTACACCGGGGAGCTGTTTTTT.

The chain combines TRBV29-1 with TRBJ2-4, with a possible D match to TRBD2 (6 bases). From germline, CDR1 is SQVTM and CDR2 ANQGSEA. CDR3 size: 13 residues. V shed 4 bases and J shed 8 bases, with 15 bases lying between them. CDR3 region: CSVGWGRIDIQYF. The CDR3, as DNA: TGCAGCGTTGGTTGGGGGAGGATAGACATTCAGTACTTC.

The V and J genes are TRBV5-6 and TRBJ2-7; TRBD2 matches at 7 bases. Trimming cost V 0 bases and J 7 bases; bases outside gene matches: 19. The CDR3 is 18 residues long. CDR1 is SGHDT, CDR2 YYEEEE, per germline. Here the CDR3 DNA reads TGTGCCAGCAGCTTGGCCGGACGGAGAGGCGGGAGTGACGTTGAGCAGTACTTC. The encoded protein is CASSLAGRRGGSDVEQYF.

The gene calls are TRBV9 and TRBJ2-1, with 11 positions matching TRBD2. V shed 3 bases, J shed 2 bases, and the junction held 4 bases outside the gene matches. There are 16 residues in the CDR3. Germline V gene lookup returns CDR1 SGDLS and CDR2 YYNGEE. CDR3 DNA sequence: TGTGCCAGCAGCGCCTCGACTAGCGGGGCCTACAATGAGCAGTTCTTC. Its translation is CASSASTSGAYNEQFF. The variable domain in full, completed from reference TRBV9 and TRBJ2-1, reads DSGVTQTPKHLITATGQRVTLRCSPRSGDLSVYWYQQSLDQGLQFLIQYYNGEERAKGNILERFSAQQFPDLHSELNLSSLELGDSALYFCASSASTSGAYNEQFFGPGTRLTVL.

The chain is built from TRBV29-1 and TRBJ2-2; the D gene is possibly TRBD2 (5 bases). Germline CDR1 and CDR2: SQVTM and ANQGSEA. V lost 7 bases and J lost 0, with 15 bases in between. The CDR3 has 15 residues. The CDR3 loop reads CSAFRADSNTGELFF. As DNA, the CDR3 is TGCAGCGCCTTCCGGGCGGACTCGAACACCGGGGAGCTGTTTTTT.

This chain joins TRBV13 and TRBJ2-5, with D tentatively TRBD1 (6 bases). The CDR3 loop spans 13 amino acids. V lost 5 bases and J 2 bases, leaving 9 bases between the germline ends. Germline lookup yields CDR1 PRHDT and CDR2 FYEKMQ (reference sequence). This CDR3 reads CASSRGHQETQYF. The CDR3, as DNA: TGTGCCAGCAGCCGGGGACATCAAGAGACCCAGTACTTC.

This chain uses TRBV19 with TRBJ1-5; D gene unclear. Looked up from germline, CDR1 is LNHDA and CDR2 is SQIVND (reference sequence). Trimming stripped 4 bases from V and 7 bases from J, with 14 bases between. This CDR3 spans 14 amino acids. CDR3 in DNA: TGTGCCAGTAGTAGCTCGACGGGTGGGCAGCCCCAGCATTTT. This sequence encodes CASSSSTGGQPQHF.

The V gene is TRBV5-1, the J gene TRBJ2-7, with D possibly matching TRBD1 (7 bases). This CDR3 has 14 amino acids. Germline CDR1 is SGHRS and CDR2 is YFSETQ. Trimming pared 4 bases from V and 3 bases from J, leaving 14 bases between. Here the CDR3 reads CASSPGDRSYEQYF. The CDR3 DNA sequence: TGCGCCAGCAGCCCGGGGGACAGAAGCTACGAGCAGTACTTC.

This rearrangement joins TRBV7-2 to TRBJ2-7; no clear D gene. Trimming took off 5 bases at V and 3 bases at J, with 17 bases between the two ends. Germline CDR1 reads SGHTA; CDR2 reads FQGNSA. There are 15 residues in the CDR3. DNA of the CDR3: TGTGCCAGCAGCCCCGGAGAGCGAATAAGCTACGAGCAGTACTTC. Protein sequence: CASSPGERISYEQYF.

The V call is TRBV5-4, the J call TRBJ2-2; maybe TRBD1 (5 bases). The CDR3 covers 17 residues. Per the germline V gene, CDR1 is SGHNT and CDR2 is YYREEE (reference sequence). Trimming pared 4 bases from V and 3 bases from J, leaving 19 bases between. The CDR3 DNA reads TGTGCCAGCAGCCGTAATTCCAGGGTGAAGGACACCGGGGAGCTGTTTTTT. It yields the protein CASSRNSRVKDTGELFF.

DNA for the CDR3: TGTGCCAGCAGCCAAGACCCTAGCGGGCCTAGCACAGATACGCAGTATTTT. It codes for CASSQDPSGPSTDTQYF. The V call is TRBV3-1 (or the pseudogene TRBV3-2), the J call TRBJ2-3, with 8 bases matching TRBD2. CDR1 is LGHDT and CDR2 is YNNKEL in the germline V gene (reference sequence). CDR3 length equals 17 residues. V was pared by 0 bases and J by 0 bases, with 5 bases of the junction left unmatched.

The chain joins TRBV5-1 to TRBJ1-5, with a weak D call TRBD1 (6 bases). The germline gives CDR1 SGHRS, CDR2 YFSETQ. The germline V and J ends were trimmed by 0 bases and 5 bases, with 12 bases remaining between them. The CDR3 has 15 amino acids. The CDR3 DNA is TGCGCCAGCAGCTTGGATGGGGCAGGGGATCAGCCCCAGCATTTT. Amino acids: CASSLDGAGDQPQHF.

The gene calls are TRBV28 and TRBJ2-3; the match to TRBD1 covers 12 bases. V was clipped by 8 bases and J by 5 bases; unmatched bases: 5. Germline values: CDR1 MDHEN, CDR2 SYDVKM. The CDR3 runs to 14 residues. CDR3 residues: CASQGTGGIDTQYF. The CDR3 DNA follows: TGTGCCAGCCAAGGGACAGGGGGCATAGATACGCAGTATTTT.

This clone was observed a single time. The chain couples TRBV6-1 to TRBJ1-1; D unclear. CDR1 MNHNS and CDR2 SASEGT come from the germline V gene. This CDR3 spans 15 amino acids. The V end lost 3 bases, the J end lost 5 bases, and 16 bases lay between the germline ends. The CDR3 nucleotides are TGTGCCAGCAGTGACCCGGCTTCACGGGGAACTGAAGCTTTCTTT. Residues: CASSDPASRGTEAFF.

Written as DNA, the CDR3 is TGTGCCAGCAGTTTAACGGTGAACACTGAAGCTTTCTTT. Translating gives CASSLTVNTEAFF. The chain uses TRBV12-3 or TRBV12-4 and TRBJ1-1; D gene ambiguous. The germline V and J ends were trimmed by 2 bases and 0 bases, with 4 bases remaining between them. This CDR3 spans 13 amino acids.

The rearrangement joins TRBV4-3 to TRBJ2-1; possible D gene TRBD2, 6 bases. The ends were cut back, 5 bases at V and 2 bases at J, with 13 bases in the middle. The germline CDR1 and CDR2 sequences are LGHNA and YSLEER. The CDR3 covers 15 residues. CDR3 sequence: CASSWRRDAYNEQFF. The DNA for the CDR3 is TGCGCCAGCAGCTGGAGGAGGGACGCCTACAATGAGCAGTTCTTC.

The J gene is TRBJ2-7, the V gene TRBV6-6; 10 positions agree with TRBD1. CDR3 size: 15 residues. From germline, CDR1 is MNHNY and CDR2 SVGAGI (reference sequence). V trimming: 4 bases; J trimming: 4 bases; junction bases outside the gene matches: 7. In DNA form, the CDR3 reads TGTGCCAGCAGTTCCCCGGGACAGGGGTCTTACGAGCAGTACTTC. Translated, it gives CASSSPGQGSYEQYF.

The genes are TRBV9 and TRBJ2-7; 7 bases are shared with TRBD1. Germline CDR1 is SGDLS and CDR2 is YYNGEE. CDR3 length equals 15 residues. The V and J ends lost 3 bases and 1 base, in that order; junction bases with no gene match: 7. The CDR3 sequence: CASSAGQTFSYEQYF. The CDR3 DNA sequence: TGTGCCAGCAGCGCGGGACAGACCTTTTCCTACGAGCAGTACTTC. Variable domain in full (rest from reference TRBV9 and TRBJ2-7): DSGVTQTPKHLITATGQRVTLRCSPRSGDLSVYWYQQSLDQGLQFLIQYYNGEERAKGNILERFSAQQFPDLHSELNLSSLELGDSALYFCASSAGQTFSYEQYFGPGTRLTVT.

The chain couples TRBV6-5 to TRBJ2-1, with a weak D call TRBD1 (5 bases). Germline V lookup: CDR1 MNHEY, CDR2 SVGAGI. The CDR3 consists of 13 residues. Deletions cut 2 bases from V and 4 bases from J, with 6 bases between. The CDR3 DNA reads TGTGCCAGCAGTTACAGGGGTTACAATGAGCAGTTCTTC. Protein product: CASSYRGYNEQFF.

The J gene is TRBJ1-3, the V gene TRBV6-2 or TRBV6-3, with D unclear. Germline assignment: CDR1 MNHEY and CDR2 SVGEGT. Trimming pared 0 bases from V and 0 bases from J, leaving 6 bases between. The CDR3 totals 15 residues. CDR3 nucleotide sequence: TGTGCCAGCAGTTACTCGGAGAACTCTGGAAACACCATATATTTT. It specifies CASSYSENSGNTIYF.

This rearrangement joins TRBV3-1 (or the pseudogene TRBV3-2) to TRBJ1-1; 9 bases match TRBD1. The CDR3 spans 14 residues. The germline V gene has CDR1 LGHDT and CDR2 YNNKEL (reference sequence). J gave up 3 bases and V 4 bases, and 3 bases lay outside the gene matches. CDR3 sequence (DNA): TGTGCCAGCAGCCGCAGGACAGGGGACACTGAAGCTTTCTTT. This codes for CASSRRTGDTEAFF.